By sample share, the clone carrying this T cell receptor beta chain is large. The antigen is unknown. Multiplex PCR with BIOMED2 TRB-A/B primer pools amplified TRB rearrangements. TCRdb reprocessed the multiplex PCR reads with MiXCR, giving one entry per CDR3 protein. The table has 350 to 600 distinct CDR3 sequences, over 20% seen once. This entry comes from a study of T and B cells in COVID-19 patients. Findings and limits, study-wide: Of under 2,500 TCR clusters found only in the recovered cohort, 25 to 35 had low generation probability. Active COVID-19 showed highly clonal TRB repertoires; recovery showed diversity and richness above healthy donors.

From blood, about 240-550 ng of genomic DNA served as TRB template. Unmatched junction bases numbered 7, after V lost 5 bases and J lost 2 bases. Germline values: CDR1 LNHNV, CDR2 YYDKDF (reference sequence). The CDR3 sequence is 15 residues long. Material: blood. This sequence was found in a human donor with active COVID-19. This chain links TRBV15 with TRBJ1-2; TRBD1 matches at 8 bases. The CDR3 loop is CATSPTRTGNYGYTF. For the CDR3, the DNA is TGTGCCACCAGCCCGACCCGGACAGGGAACTATGGCTACACCTTC.